The source of this T cell receptor (beta chain) is a study of breast tumors, draining lymph nodes, adjacent tissues. Whole-study results and caveats: Compared with basal-like, luminal-like tumors shared significantly more repertoire with nontumor tissue. Tumors had less TCR diversity than lymph nodes, more than nontumor tissue.

Looked up from germline, CDR1 is DFQATT and CDR2 is SNEGSKA (reference sequence). V shed 3 bases, J shed 0 bases, and the junction held 7 bases outside the gene matches. This CDR3 region has 15 residues. Comment on this clonotype: Its antigen is undetermined.

TCRdb redid the calling of the multiplex PCR reads with MiXCR, one entry per CDR3 protein. Found here are 150,000 to 200,000 distinct CDR3 sequences, around 29% of them singletons; the top ten hold around 4.4%. Samples came from axillary lymph nodes draining the breast cancer. The clonotype was recovered from a female donor with breast cancer. Some clones in this sample may be carry-over from other donors' samples. V is TRBV20-1 and J is TRBJ2-7; 8 bases map to TRBD1. Sequences were obtained from axillary lymph node tissue. CDR3 region: CSASEGQEGSYEQYF. The CDR3, as DNA: TGCAGTGCTAGTGAGGGACAGGAAGGCTCCTACGAGCAGTACTTC.